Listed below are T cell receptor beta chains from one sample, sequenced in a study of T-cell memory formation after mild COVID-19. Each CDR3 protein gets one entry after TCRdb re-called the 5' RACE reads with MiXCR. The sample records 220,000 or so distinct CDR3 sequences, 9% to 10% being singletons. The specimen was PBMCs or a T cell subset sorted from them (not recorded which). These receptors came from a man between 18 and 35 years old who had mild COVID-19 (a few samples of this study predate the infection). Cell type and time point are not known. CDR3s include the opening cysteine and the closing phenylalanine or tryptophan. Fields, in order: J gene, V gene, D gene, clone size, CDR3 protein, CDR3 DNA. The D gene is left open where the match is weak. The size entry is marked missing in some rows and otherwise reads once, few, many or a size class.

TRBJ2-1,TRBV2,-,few,CASHPASSYNEQFF,TGTGCCAGCCACCCAGCGAGCTCCTACAATGAGCAGTTCTTC
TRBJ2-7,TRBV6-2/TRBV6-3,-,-,CASSSPLEQYF,TGTGCCAGCAGCTCTCCCCTCGAGCAGTACTTC
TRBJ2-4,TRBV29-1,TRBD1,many,CSVEGQGKNIQYF,TGCAGCGTTGAAGGACAGGGAAAAAACATTCAGTACTTC
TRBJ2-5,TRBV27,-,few,CASNHGQRQETQYF,TGTGCCAGCAATCATGGACAGCGGCAGGAGACCCAGTACTTC
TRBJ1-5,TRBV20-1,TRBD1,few,CSARGLQPGQRNQPQHF,TGCAGTGCTAGAGGCCTGCAACCGGGACAGCGTAATCAGCCCCAGCATTTT
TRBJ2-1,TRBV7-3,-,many,CASSLAANYNEQFF,TGTGCCAGCAGCTTAGCGGCGAACTACAATGAGCAGTTCTTC
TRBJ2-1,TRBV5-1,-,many,CASSLGPFAGEQFF,TGCGCCAGCAGCTTGGGTCCTTTCGCGGGTGAGCAGTTCTTC
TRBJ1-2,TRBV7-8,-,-,CASSFFGGNYGYTF,TGTGCCAGCAGCTTCTTCGGGGGGAACTATGGCTACACCTTC
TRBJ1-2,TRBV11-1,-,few,CASSPGTWDGYTF,TGTGCCAGCAGCCCTGGGACGTGGGATGGCTACACCTTC
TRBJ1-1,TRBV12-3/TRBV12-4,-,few,CATQGQGRTEAFF,TGTGCCACCCAGGGTCAGGGGAGGACTGAAGCTTTCTTT
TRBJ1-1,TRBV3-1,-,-,CASSQQQGNTEAFF,TGTGCCAGCAGCCAGCAACAGGGGAACACTGAAGCTTTCTTT
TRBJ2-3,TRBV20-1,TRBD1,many,CSARQGAFTDTQYF,TGCAGTGCTAGACAGGGGGCATTCACAGATACGCAGTATTTT
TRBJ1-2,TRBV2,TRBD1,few,CASGTGDYGYTF,TGTGCCAGCGGGACAGGGGACTATGGCTACACCTTC
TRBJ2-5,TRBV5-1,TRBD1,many,CASARQGQETQYF,TGCGCCAGCGCCCGACAGGGGCAAGAGACCCAGTACTTC
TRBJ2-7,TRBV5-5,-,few,CASSLRDTPYEQYF,TGTGCCAGCAGCCTCCGGGACACCCCCTACGAGCAGTACTTC
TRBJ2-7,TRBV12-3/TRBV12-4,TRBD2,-,CASSLALAGGSEYEQYF,TGTGCCAGCAGTTTAGCACTAGCGGGGGGTTCTGAGTACGAGCAGTACTTC
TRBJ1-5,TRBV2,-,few,CATRGEYGQPQHF,TGTGCCACCCGGGGGGAATACGGTCAGCCCCAGCATTTT
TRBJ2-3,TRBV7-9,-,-,CASNRQADTQYF,TGTGCCAGCAACCGGCAGGCAGATACGCAGTATTTT
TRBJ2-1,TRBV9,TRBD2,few,CASSWTSGGAPSSYNEQFF,TGTGCCAGCAGTTGGACTAGCGGGGGGGCCCCGAGCTCCTACAATGAGCAGTTCTTC
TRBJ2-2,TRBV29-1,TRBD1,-,CSGLQGAGGELFF,TGCAGCGGACTACAGGGGGCGGGCGGGGAGCTGTTTTTT
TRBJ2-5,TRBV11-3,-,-,CASSLGAPGRGHQETQYF,TGTGCCAGCAGCTTAGGGGCCCCGGGACGGGGGCACCAAGAGACCCAGTACTTC
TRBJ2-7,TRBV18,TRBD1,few,CASSPGTGGSEQYF,TGTGCCAGCTCACCTGGGACAGGGGGCTCCGAGCAGTACTTC
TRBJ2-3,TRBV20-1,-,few,CSAGWGNTQYF,TGCAGTGCTGGGTGGGGAAATACGCAGTATTTT
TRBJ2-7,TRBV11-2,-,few,CASSPLRGQSSYEQYF,TGTGCCAGCAGCCCCCTGAGAGGACAGAGCTCCTACGAGCAGTACTTC
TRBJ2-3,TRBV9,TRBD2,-,CASSGSGGSTDTQYF,TGTGCCAGCAGTGGCAGCGGGGGGAGCACAGATACGCAGTATTTT
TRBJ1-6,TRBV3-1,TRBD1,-,CASPGQGNPPLHF,TGTGCCAGCCCGGGACAGGGAAACCCCCCCCTCCACTTT
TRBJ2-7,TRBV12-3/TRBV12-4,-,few,CASSGLYEQYF,TGTGCCAGCAGTGGGCTCTACGAGCAGTACTTC
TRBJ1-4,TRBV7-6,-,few,CASSLAESETNEKLFF,TGTGCCAGCAGCTTAGCGGAGAGTGAAACTAATGAAAAACTGTTTTTT
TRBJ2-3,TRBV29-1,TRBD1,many,CSVDMGQGPDTQYF,TGCAGCGTTGATATGGGACAGGGCCCGGATACGCAGTATTTT
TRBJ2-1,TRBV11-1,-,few,CASSITADNEQFF,TGTGCCAGCAGCATAACAGCCGACAATGAGCAGTTCTTC
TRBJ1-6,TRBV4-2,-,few,CASSQDGGSQNYNSPLHF,TGTGCCAGCAGCCAAGATGGCGGCAGCCAAAACTATAATTCACCCCTCCACTTT
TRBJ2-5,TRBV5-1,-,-,CASSRPGSQETQYF,TGCGCCAGCAGCCGACCGGGATCACAAGAGACCCAGTACTTC
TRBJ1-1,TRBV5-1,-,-,CASSLVGLGSEAFF,TGCGCCAGCAGCTTGGTAGGGCTCGGGAGTGAAGCTTTCTTT
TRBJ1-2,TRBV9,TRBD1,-,CASRQTGGLYGYTF,TGTGCCAGCAGGCAAACAGGGGGCCTCTATGGCTACACCTTC
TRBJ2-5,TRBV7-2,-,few,CASSFGSSAPKTQYF,TGTGCCAGCAGCTTCGGTTCTAGCGCCCCCAAGACCCAGTACTTC
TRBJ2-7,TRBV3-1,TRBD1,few,CASSQQGTGSTYF,TGTGCCAGCAGCCAACAGGGGACAGGGAGTACGTACTTC
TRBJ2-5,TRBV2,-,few,CASSEVPTGIGTQYF,TGTGCCAGCAGTGAAGTTCCGACAGGAATAGGGACCCAGTACTTC
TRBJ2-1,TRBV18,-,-,CASSRQAKTNEQFF,TGTGCCAGCTCACGACAGGCGAAAACTAATGAGCAGTTCTTC
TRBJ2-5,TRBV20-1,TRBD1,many,CSASHRTGGKTQYF,TGCAGTGCTAGTCACCGGACAGGGGGAAAGACCCAGTACTTC
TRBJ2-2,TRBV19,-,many,CASSISTGELFF,TGTGCCAGTAGTATCTCCACCGGGGAGCTGTTTTTT
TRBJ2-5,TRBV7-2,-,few,CASSLWMTSETQYF,TGTGCCAGCAGCTTATGGATGACCTCGGAGACCCAGTACTTC
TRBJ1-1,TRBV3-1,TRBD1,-,CASSHFTGGNTEAFF,TGTGCCAGCAGCCATTTCACAGGGGGGAACACTGAAGCTTTCTTT
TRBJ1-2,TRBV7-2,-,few,CASSPRGAYGYTF,TGTGCCAGCAGCCCCCGCGGAGCCTATGGCTACACCTTC
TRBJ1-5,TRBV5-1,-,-,CASSLVAGNQPQHF,TGCGCCAGCAGCTTGGTGGCAGGTAATCAGCCCCAGCATTTT
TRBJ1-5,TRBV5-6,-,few,CASSLRGELAPHQRPQHF,TGTGCCAGCAGCTTGCGGGGGGAATTAGCCCCCCACCAAAGGCCCCAGCATTTT